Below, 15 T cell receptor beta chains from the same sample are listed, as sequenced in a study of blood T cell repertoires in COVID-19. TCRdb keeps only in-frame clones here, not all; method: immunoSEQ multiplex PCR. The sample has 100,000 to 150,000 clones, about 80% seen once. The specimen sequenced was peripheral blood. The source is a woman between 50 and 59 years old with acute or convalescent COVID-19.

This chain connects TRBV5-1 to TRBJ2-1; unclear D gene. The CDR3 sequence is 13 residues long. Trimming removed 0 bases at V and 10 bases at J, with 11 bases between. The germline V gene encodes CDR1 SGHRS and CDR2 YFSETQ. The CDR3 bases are TGCGCCAGCAGCTTGGGGGTGGGTAGCGAGCAGTTCTTC. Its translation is CASSLGVGSEQFF. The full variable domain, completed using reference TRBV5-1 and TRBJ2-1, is KAGVTQTPRYLIKTRGQQVTLSCSPISGHRSVSWYQQTPGQGLQFLFEYFSETQRNKGNFPGRFSGRQFSNSRSEMNVSTLELGDSALYLCASSLGVGSEQFFGPGTRLTVL.

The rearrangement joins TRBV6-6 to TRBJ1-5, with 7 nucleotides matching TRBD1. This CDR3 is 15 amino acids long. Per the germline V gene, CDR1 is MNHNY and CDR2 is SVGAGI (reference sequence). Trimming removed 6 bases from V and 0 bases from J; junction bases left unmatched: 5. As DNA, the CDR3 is TGTGCCAGCAGAACCCCAGGGGGTAGCAATCAGCCCCAGCATTTT. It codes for CASRTPGGSNQPQHF.

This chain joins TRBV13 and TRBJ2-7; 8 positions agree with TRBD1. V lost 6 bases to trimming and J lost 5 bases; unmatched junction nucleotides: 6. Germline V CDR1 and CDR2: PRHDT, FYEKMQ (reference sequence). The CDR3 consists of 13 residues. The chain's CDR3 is CASRSTGEDEQYF. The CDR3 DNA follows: TGTGCCAGCAGGTCGACAGGGGAGGACGAGCAGTACTTC. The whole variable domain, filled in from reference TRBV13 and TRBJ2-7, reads AAGVIQSPRHLIKEKRETATLKCYPIPRHDTVYWYQQGPGQDPQFLISFYEKMQSDKGSIPDRFSAQQFSDYHSELNMSSLELGDSALYFCASRSTGEDEQYFGPGTRLTVT.

CDR3 in amino acids: CAWRQGRNTEAFF. The CDR3 bases are TGTGCCTGGAGGCAGGGGCGAAACACTGAAGCTTTCTTT. V and J are TRBV30 and TRBJ1-1; possible D gene TRBD1, 6 bases. This CDR3 comprises 13 residues. Germline V lookup: CDR1 GTSNPN, CDR2 SVGIG (reference sequence). V lost 3 bases, J lost 2 bases, and 10 bases lay in between. The variable domain in full, completed from reference TRBV30 and TRBJ1-1, reads SQTIHQWPATLVQPVGSPLSLECTVEGTSNPNLYWYRQAAGRGLQLLFYSVGIGQISSEVPQNLSASRPQDRQFILSSKKLLLSDSGFYLCAWRQGRNTEAFFGQGTRLTVV.

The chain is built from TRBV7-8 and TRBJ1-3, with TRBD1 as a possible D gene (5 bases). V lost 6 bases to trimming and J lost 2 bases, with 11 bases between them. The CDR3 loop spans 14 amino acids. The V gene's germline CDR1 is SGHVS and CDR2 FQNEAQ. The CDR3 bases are TGTGCCAGCAGTCTGGGGGGGGCTGGAAACACCATATATTTT. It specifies CASSLGGAGNTIYF.

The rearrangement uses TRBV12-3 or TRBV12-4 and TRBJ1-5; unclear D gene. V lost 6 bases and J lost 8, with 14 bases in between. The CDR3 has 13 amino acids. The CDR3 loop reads CASRAGFQEPQHF. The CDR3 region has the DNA TGTGCCAGCAGAGCGGGATTCCAAGAGCCCCAGCATTTT.

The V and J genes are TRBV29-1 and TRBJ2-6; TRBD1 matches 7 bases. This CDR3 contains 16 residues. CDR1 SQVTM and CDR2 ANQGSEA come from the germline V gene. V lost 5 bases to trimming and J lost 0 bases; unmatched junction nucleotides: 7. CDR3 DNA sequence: TGCAGCGTTTCAGGGGGAATTTACTCTGGGGCCAACGTCCTGACTTTC. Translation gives CSVSGGIYSGANVLTF.

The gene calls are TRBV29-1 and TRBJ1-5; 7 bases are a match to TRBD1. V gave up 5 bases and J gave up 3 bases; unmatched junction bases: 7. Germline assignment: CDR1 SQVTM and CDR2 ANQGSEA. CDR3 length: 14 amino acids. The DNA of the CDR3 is TGCAGCGTTACAGCAGGGGGTGACAATCAGCCCCAGCATTTT. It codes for CSVTAGGDNQPQHF. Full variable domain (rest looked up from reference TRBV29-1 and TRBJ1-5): SAVISQKPSRDICQRGTSLTIQCQVDSQVTMMFWYRQQPGQSLTLIATANQGSEATYESGFVIDKFPISRPNLTFSTLTVSNMSPEDSSIYLCSVTAGGDNQPQHFGDGTRLSIL.

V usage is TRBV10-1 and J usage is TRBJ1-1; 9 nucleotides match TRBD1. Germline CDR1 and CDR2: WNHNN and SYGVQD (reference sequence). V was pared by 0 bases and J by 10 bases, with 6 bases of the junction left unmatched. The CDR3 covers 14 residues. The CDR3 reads CASSESTDRGVAFF. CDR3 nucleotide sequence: TGCGCCAGCAGTGAGTCAACGGACAGGGGAGTAGCTTTCTTT.

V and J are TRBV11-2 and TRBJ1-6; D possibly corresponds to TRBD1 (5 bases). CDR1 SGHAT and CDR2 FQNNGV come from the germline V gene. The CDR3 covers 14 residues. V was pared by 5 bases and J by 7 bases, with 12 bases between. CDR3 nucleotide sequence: TGTGCCAGCAGCCTCGGACACGTAAATTCACCCCTCCACTTT. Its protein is CASSLGHVNSPLHF.

CDR3 coding DNA: TGTGCCAGCAGCCAAGTGGGCGGGGGGAGGTACAATGAGCAGTTCTTC. This gives the protein CASSQVGGGRYNEQFF. The chain combines TRBV3-1 (or the pseudogene TRBV3-2) with TRBJ2-1; 8 bases agree with TRBD2. Germline V lookup: CDR1 LGHDT, CDR2 YNNKEL (reference sequence). The CDR3 loop spans 16 amino acids. After removal of 1 base from V and 4 bases from J, the junction contained 6 bases not matched to a gene.

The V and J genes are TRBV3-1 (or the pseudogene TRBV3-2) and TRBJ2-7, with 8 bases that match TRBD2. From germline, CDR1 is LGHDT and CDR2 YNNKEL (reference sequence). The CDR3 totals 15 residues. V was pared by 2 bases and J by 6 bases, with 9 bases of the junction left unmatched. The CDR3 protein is CASSQSLAAGGEQYF. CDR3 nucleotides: TGTGCCAGCAGCCAATCTCTAGCGGCGGGGGGCGAGCAGTACTTC.

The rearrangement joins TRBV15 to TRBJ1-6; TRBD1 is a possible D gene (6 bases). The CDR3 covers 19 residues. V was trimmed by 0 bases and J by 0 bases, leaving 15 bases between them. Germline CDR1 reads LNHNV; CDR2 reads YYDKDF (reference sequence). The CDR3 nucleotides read TGTGCCACCAGCAGAGATGGGAACAGGGCGAGCTCCTATAATTCACCCCTCCACTTT. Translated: CATSRDGNRASSYNSPLHF.

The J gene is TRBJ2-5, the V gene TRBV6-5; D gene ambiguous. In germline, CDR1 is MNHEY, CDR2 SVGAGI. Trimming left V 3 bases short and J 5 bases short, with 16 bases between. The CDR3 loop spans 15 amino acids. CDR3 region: CASSYYPGVTETQYF. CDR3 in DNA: TGTGCCAGCAGTTATTACCCGGGTGTCACGGAGACCCAGTACTTC.

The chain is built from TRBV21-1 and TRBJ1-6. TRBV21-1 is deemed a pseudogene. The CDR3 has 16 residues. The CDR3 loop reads CASSKGGGIRDSPLHF. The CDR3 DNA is TGTGCCAGCAGCAAAGGCGGGGGGATCCGGGATTCACCCCTCCACTTT.